These 22 T cell receptor beta chains were all obtained from the same sample, sequenced in a study of cytomegalovirus exposure and HLA in healthy donors. 13 Jbeta primers and 60 Vbeta primers were used for the PCR. The assay was immunoSEQ multiplex PCR, and TCRdb's table has in-frame clones only and misses some. The sample holds more than 140,000 clones, roughly 64% seen once. The sequenced sample was PBMCs. The receptors derive from a woman in her twenties or thirties in good health and CMV-seropositive.

The chain employs TRBV7-9 and TRBJ1-1; TRBD1 matches 7 bases. The CDR3 totals 13 residues. Germline loops: CDR1 SEHNR, CDR2 FQNEAQ (reference sequence). V lost 6 bases, J lost 4 bases, and 5 bases stayed unmatched. CDR3 sequence reads: CASRQQGFTEAFF. CDR3 sequence (DNA): TGTGCCAGCAGACAACAGGGGTTCACTGAAGCTTTCTTT.

This chain joins TRBV11-2 and TRBJ2-7; D perhaps matches TRBD2 (6 bases). This CDR3 contains 14 residues. Germline CDR1 is SGHAT and CDR2 is FQNNGV. Deletions cut 6 bases from V and 0 bases from J, with 12 bases between. The DNA of the CDR3 is TGTGCCAGCAGATTCGCCGGGGGCTCCTACGAGCAGTACTTC. The encoded protein is CASRFAGGSYEQYF.

V gene TRBV28 combines with J gene TRBJ1-1, with TRBD1 identical over 8 bases. The CDR3 is 16 residues long. Trimming at V came to 3 bases and at J to 3 bases, leaving 9 bases not matched to a gene. Germline V gene data show CDR1 as MDHEN and CDR2 as SYDVKM. The CDR3 coding sequence is TGTGCCAGCAGTTTGGACAGGGTTCGAGGGGACACTGAAGCTTTCTTT. Protein: CASSLDRVRGDTEAFF.

The V gene is TRBV30, the J gene TRBJ2-2, with 14 bases that match TRBD2. This CDR3 has 16 residues. Looked up from germline, CDR1 is GTSNPN and CDR2 is SVGIG (reference sequence). V lost 3 bases, J lost 7 bases, and 7 bases stayed unmatched. The CDR3 loop is CAWSPKGLAGVGELFF. The DNA of the CDR3 is TGTGCCTGGAGCCCAAAGGGACTAGCGGGAGTCGGGGAGCTGTTTTTT.

This chain links TRBV7-2 with TRBJ2-5; 11 bases line up with TRBD2. CDR3 length equals 16 residues. The germline CDR1 and CDR2 sequences are SGHTA and FQGNSA. The J segment lost 4 bases and the V segment lost 0 bases, leaving 4 bases of the junction unmatched. The CDR3 spells CASSLAYLAGGETQYF. DNA for the CDR3: TGTGCCAGCAGCTTAGCGTACCTAGCGGGAGGAGAGACCCAGTACTTC.

The genes are TRBV6-4 and TRBJ1-4, with 10 bases matching TRBD1. CDR3 length: 15 amino acids. CDR1 and CDR2 from the germline V gene are MRHNA and SNTAGT. V lost 7 bases to trimming and J lost 0 bases; unmatched junction nucleotides: 2. DNA for the CDR3: TGTGCCAGCAAAGGACAGGGGGCAACTAATGAAAAACTGTTTTTT. It codes for CASKGQGATNEKLFF.

The V gene is TRBV5-4, the J gene TRBJ2-5, with TRBD1 matching 7 bases. V trimming: 4 bases; J trimming: 4 bases; junction bases outside the gene matches: 4. This CDR3 comprises 13 residues. Germline V gives CDR1 SGHNT, CDR2 YYREEE (reference sequence). The CDR3 loop is CASSHAGGETQYF. The CDR3, as DNA: TGTGCCAGCAGCCACGCAGGGGGAGAGACCCAGTACTTC.

The chain has TRBV5-8 and TRBJ2-7; 8 positions match TRBD1. CDR3 length: 14 amino acids. V lost 3 bases and J lost 5; bases outside the gene matches: 7. Germline V gene data show CDR1 as SGHTS and CDR2 as YDEGEE. The chain's CDR3 is CASSWTDRAHEQYF. CDR3 coding DNA: TGTGCCAGCAGCTGGACGGACAGGGCCCACGAGCAGTACTTC.

The chain uses TRBV30 and TRBJ2-3; possibly TRBD2 for D (5 bases). This CDR3 has 14 residues. Between the trimmed V and J ends, which lost 5 bases and 2 bases, there was a span of 14 bases. The V gene's germline CDR1 is GTSNPN and CDR2 SVGIG (reference sequence). CDR3 bases: TGTGCCTGGCAGGACTTAATCCCCACAGATACGCAGTATTTT. This sequence encodes CAWQDLIPTDTQYF.

This clone was recorded once. The CDR3 bases are TGCGCCAGCAGCTTGGAGCACAGGGCCACAGATACGCAGTATTTT. Its protein is CASSLEHRATDTQYF. J is TRBJ2-3 and V is TRBV5-1; the D gene is possibly TRBD1 (6 bases). Trimming shortened V by 0 bases and J by 2 bases, and 10 bases separated the two germline ends. Germline V gene data show CDR1 as SGHRS and CDR2 as YFSETQ. The length of the CDR3 is 15 residues.

This clone occurred once. The chain uses TRBV10-1 and TRBJ2-1; D not certain. This CDR3 is built from 11 residues. V lost 5 bases and J lost 9, with 8 bases in between. Germline V gene data show CDR1 as WNHNN and CDR2 as SYGVQD (reference sequence). CDR3 DNA sequence: TGCGCCAGCAGTTCGACAATTGAGCAGTTCTTC. It encodes CASSSTIEQFF.

This clone is a singleton in its sample. This chain uses TRBV5-4 with TRBJ2-3; the D gene is possibly TRBD1 (6 bases). From germline, CDR1 is SGHNT and CDR2 YYREEE (reference sequence). The CDR3 runs to 17 residues. V lost 4 bases and J lost 5, with 23 bases in between. CDR3 loop: CASSPRPTQGGVDTQYF. The CDR3 nucleotides are TGTGCCAGCAGCCCCCGACCCACACAGGGTGGGGTAGATACGCAGTATTTT.

As regards this clone: The junction departs from germline at one end; a sequencing error may be responsible. Other DNA sequences in the same sample also yield this CDR3. The chain has TRBV15 and TRBJ1-6; D remains ambiguous. The CDR3 has 15 residues. Germline V gene sequence: CDR1 LNHNV, CDR2 YYDKDF (reference sequence). The CDR3 DNA is TGTGCCACCAGTGACGGGAGCTCCTATAATTCCCCCCTCCACTTT. Translated: CATSDGSSYNSPLHF.

The rearrangement joins TRBV6-1 to TRBJ1-5, with D possibly being TRBD1 (6 bases). The CDR3 is 14 amino acids. Germline V lookup: CDR1 MNHNS, CDR2 SASEGT. Trimming took 7 bases from V and 0 from J, leaving 10 bases between them. The CDR3 protein is CASTGENSNQPQHF. CDR3 DNA: TGTGCCAGCACAGGGGAAAATAGCAATCAGCCCCAGCATTTT.

With respect to this clone: At one end, the junction sequence differs from germline, possibly due to a read error. This rearrangement joins TRBV5-1 to TRBJ1-3; 12 bases align to TRBD1. The CDR3 is 14 residues long. In germline, CDR1 is SGHRS, CDR2 YFSETQ. The CDR3 sequence is CASSLSTGTGGRDF. For the CDR3, the DNA is TGCGCCAGCAGCTTGTCAACCGGGACAGGGGGCAGAGATTTT.

This chain connects TRBV7-8 to TRBJ1-2, with 10 nucleotides matching TRBD1. CDR1 is SGHVS, CDR2 FQNEAQ, per germline. The CDR3 is 15 residues long. The junction had 11 bases not matched to a gene; V was cut back by 5 bases and J by 8 bases. CDR3 loop: CASSTYRDRGNGYTF. Written as DNA, the CDR3 is TGTGCCAGCAGCACATACCGGGACAGGGGAAACGGCTACACCTTC.

The rearrangement uses TRBV4-1 and TRBJ2-1; possible D gene TRBD2, 7 bases. The CDR3 is 16 amino acids. Between the trimmed V and J ends, which lost 1 base and 7 bases, there was a span of 17 bases. CDR1 and CDR2 (germline): MGHRA, YSYEKL. The chain's CDR3 is CASSQVYGGPWNEQFF. DNA of the CDR3: TGCGCCAGCAGCCAAGTATACGGGGGGCCATGGAATGAGCAGTTCTTC.

The genes are TRBV15 and TRBJ2-3; 8 bases are shared with TRBD2. Trimming took 5 bases from V and 3 from J; bases not matched to a gene: 10. CDR1 is LNHNV and CDR2 is YYDKDF in the germline V gene (reference sequence). The CDR3 runs to 16 residues. The DNA for the CDR3 is TGTGCCACCAGCCCCGACCGGGGGGGCGGGACAGATACGCAGTATTTT. Encoded protein: CATSPDRGGGTDTQYF.

This clone has only one observation. The gene calls are TRBV4-2 and TRBJ1-5, with D hard to call. Trimming removed 1 base at V and 2 bases at J, with 15 bases between. CDR1 and CDR2 (germline): LGHNA, YNFKEQ. The CDR3 runs to 17 residues. CDR3 amino acids: CASSQVLGRRGNQPQHF. In nucleotides, the CDR3 is TGTGCCAGCAGCCAAGTCTTGGGGAGGAGGGGCAATCAGCCCCAGCATTTT.

The chain recombines TRBV5-6 with TRBJ2-6; 8 positions match TRBD1. This CDR3 is built from 16 residues. J gave up 0 bases and V 5 bases, and 4 bases lay outside the gene matches. In germline, CDR1 is SGHDT, CDR2 YYEEEE. CDR3 residues: CASRTGVDSGANVLTF. CDR3 nucleotides: TGTGCCAGCAGGACAGGGGTGGACTCTGGGGCCAACGTCCTGACTTTC.

This chain joins TRBV11-1 and TRBJ1-1, with a weak D call TRBD1 (5 bases). CDR3 size: 14 residues. Trimming took off 5 bases at V and 1 base at J, with 11 bases between the two ends. CDR1 is SGHAT and CDR2 is FQDESV in the germline V gene (reference sequence). The CDR3 reads CASSERRGNTEAFF. CDR3 coding DNA: TGTGCCAGCAGCGAACGAAGGGGGAACACTGAAGCTTTCTTT.

The rearrangement links TRBV4-1 to TRBJ2-2; TRBD1 aligns across 9 bases. The CDR3 loop spans 17 amino acids. The V gene end was trimmed by 2 bases and the J gene end by 5 bases; junction bases not matched to a gene: 9. The V gene's germline CDR1 is MGHRA and CDR2 YSYEKL. The CDR3 DNA is TGCGCCAGCAGCCAACCTACAGGGGGCGTTCGTACCGGGGAGCTGTTTTTT. It specifies CASSQPTGGVRTGELFF.